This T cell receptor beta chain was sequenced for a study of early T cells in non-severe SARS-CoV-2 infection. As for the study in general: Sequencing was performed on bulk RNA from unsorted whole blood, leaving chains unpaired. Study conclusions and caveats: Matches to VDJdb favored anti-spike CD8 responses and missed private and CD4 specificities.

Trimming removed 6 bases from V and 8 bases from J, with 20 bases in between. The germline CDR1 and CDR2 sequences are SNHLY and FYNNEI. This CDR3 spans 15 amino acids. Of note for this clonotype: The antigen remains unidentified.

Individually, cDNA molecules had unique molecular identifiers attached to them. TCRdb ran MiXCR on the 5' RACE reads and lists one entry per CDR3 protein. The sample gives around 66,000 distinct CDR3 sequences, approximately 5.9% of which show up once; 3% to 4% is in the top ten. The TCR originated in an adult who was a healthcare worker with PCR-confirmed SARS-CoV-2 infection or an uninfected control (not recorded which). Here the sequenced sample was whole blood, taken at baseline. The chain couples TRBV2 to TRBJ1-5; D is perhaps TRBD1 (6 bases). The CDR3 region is CASSRRGNLGEPQHF. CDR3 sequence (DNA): TGTGCCAGCAGCCGGAGGGGGAATTTGGGCGAGCCCCAGCATTTT.